This TCR beta chain emerged from a study of CD8 T cells in ankylosing spondylitis. Findings and limits, study-wide: Roughly 8 highly homologous variants made up a TCR beta motif, and this motif appeared characteristic of ankylosing spondylitis blood. Earlier studies detected some motif variants in reactive arthritis synovial fluid and blood.

Germline values: CDR1 MNHNY, CDR2 SVGAGI (reference sequence). This CDR3 contains 17 residues. V gave up 2 bases and J gave up 0 bases, with 17 bases separating them. TCRdb redid the calling of the 5' RACE reads with MiXCR, one entry per CDR3 protein. The sample holds more than 35,000 distinct CDR3 sequences, about 5.5% seen once. This clonotype was counted ten times or more. Its antigen is currently unknown. Sequencing used blood, either unsorted or a sorted T cell fraction (not recorded which). The chain is built from TRBV6-6 and TRBJ2-7, with D hard to call. The sequence was obtained from a male donor with ankylosing spondylitis or in good health (not recorded which). Here the CDR3 reads CASSYLGSTESSYEQYF. CDR3 sequence (DNA): TGTGCCAGCAGTTACCTCGGGTCGACGGAGAGCTCCTACGAGCAGTACTTC.